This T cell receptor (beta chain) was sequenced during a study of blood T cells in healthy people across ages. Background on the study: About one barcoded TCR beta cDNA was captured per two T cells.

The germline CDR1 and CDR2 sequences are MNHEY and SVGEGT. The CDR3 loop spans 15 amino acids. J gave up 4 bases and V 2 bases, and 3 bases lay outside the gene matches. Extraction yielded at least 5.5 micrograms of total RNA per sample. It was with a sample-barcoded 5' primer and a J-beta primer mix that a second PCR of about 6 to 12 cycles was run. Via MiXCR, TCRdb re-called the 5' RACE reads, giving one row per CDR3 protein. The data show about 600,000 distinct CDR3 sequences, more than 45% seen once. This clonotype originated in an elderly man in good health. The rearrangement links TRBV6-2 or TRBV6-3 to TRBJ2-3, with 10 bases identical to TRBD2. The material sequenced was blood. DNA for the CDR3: TGTGCCAGCAGTTACCGACTAGCGGGCGCAGATACGCAGTATTTT. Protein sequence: CASSYRLAGADTQYF.